Here is one T cell receptor beta chain with its context. CDR1 SGHDN and CDR2 FVKESK come from the germline V gene. The CDR3 sequence is 15 residues long. The V end lost 2 bases, the J end lost 8 bases, and 16 bases lay between the germline ends. This sample stems from a study of T cell changes during pregnancy in multiple sclerosis. Only in-frame clones appear in the TCRdb table, and some are missing; sequencing was by immunoSEQ multiplex PCR. The sample lists over 30,000 clones, 92% occurring once. This rearrangement joins TRBV14 to TRBJ2-1; weak D call: TRBD2 (5 bases). The sample here was CD4+ T cells from peripheral blood mononuclear cells, taken in the third trimester of pregnancy. The clonotype comes from a female donor with multiple sclerosis, enrolled in a pregnancy study. CDR3 in amino acids: CASSQTRRSFDEQFF. The CDR3 DNA reads TGTGCCAGCAGCCAAACTAGAAGAAGTTTTGATGAGCAGTTCTTC.